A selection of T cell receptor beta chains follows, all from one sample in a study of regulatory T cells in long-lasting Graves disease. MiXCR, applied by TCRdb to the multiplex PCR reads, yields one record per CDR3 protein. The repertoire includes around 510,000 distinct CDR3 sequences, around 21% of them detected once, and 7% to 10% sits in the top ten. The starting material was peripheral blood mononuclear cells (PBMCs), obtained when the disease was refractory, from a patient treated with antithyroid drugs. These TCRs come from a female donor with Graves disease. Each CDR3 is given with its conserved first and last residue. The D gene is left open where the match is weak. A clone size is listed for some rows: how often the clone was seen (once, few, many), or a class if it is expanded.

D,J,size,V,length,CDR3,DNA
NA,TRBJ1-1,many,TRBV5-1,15,CASSFLMGQNTEAFF,TGCGCCAGCAGCTTCCTTATGGGGCAGAACACTGAAGCTTTCTTT
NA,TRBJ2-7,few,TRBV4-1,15,CASSQAAGYSYEQYF,TGCGCCAGCAGCCAAGCTGCCGGATACTCCTACGAGCAGTACTTC
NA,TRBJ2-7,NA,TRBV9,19,CASSVGILLGSRGSYEQYF,TGTGCCAGCAGCGTAGGAATTCTCTTGGGAAGCCGAGGCTCCTACGAGCAGTACTTC
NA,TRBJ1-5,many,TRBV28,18,CASSPRDLLLRSNQPQHF,TGTGCCAGCAGCCCGAGGGACTTACTCCTGAGGAGCAATCAGCCCCAGCATTTT
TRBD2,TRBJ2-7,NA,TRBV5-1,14,CASSLYGGSNEQYF,TGCGCCAGCAGCTTGTACGGGGGGTCTAACGAGCAGTACTTC
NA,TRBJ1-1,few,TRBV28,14,CASSGWEGDTEAFF,TGTGCCAGCAGTGGTTGGGAGGGTGACACTGAAGCTTTCTTT
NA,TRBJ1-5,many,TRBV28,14,CASSLRGAYQPQHF,TGTGCCAGCAGTTTAAGAGGGGCATATCAGCCCCAGCATTTT
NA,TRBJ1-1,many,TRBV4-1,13,CASSQVGGTEAFF,TGCGCCAGCAGCCAAGTTGGAGGGACTGAAGCTTTCTTT
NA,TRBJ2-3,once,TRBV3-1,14,CASSQDRDTDTQYF,TGTGCCAGCAGCCAAGACAGGGACACAGATACGCAGTATTTT
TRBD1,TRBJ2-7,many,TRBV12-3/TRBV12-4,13,CASSTYRRTGQYF,TGTGCCAGCAGTACCTACCGACGGACAGGACAGTACTTC
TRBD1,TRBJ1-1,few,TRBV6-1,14,CASSADRIYTEAFF,TGTGCCAGCAGTGCGGACAGGATCTACACTGAAGCTTTCTTT
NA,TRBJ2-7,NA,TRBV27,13,CASSWETGYEQYF,TGTGCCAGCAGTTGGGAGACAGGCTACGAGCAGTACTTC
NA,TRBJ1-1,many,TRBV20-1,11,CSARGAGGSFF,TGCAGTGCTCGAGGGGCAGGTGGGTCTTTCTTT
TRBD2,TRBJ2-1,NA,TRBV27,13,CASSWASGNEQFF,TGTGCCAGCAGTTGGGCTAGCGGCAATGAGCAGTTCTTC
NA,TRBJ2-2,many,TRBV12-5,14,CASGTGGDTGELFF,TGTGCTAGTGGTACAGGAGGTGACACCGGGGAGCTGTTTTTT
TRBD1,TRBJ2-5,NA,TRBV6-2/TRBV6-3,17,CASSYGVGTGWYETQYF,TGTGCCAGCAGTTACGGGGTTGGGACAGGGTGGTATGAGACCCAGTACTTC
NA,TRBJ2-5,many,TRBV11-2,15,CASSQTRGAGETQYF,TGTGCCAGCAGCCAAACTAGGGGGGCTGGAGAGACCCAGTACTTC
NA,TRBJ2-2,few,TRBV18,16,CASPRILAPNTGELFF,TGTGCCAGCCCACGGATACTAGCTCCAAACACCGGGGAGCTGTTTTTT
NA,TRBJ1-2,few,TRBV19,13,CASSIGQLRGYTF,TGTGCCAGTAGTATCGGGCAGCTCCGCGGCTACACCTTC
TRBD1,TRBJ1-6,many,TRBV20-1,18,CSAIAPGQGASGNSPLHF,TGCAGTGCAATAGCTCCGGGACAGGGGGCTAGTGGGAATTCACCCCTCCACTTT
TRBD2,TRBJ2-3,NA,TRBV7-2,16,CASSLWGRAATDTQYF,TGTGCCAGCAGCTTATGGGGGAGGGCCGCCACAGATACGCAGTATTTT
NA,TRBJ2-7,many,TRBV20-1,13,CSASVLVRGEQYF,TGCAGTGCTTCAGTACTGGTCCGCGGGGAGCAGTACTTC
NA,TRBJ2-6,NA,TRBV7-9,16,CASSSSRVSGANVLTF,TGTGCCAGCAGCTCAAGTCGAGTCTCTGGGGCCAACGTCCTGACTTTC
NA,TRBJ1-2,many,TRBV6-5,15,CASSYSISLGYGYTF,TGTGCCAGCAGTTACTCGATATCCTTAGGCTATGGCTACACCTTC
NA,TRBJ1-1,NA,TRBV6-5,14,CASSYFGGSNEAFF,TGTGCCAGCAGTTACTTTGGGGGCTCTAATGAAGCTTTCTTT
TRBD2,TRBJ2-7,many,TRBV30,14,CAWRKSGRAYEQYF,TGTGCCTGGAGAAAGAGCGGGAGGGCCTACGAGCAGTACTTC
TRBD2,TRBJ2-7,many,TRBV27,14,CASRTSGRAYEQYF,TGTGCCAGCAGGACTAGCGGGAGGGCCTACGAGCAGTACTTC
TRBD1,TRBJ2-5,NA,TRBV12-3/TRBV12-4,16,CASSFEGANNQETQYF,TGTGCCAGCAGCTTCGAGGGGGCCAACAATCAAGAGACCCAGTACTTC
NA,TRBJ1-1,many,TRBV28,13,CASAWGWDTEAFF,TGTGCCAGTGCCTGGGGGTGGGACACTGAAGCTTTCTTT
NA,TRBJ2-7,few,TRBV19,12,CASKDSNYEQYF,TGTGCCAGTAAGGACAGCAACTACGAGCAGTACTTC